Listed below are T cell receptor beta chains from one sample, sequenced in a study of blood T cell repertoires in COVID-19. Method: immunoSEQ multiplex PCR; TCRdb's copy keeps in-frame clones and lacks some. In the table there are under 200,000 clones, roughly 90% of which are singletons. Sequencing input: PBMCs or T cells enriched from blood (not recorded which). The receptor set was obtained from a woman aged 45-60 years who had recovered from COVID-19. CDR3s include the opening cysteine and the closing phenylalanine or tryptophan. The D gene is left open where the match is weak. The size entry is marked missing in some rows and otherwise reads once, few, many or a size class.

V gene	clone size	D gene	J gene	CDR3 DNA	CDR3 protein
TRBV2	.	TRBD2	TRBJ2-1	TGTGCCAGCAAGGGACTAGCGGGGGGGTCCTACAATGAGCAGTTCTTC	CASKGLAGGSYNEQFF
TRBV12-3/TRBV12-4	.	.	TRBJ2-7	TGTGCCAGCACACAGGGTTTCTCCTACGAGCAGTACTTC	CASTQGFSYEQYF
TRBV2	.	TRBD1	TRBJ2-7	TGTGCCAGCACGGACAGGGAAACCTACGAGCAGTACTTC	CASTDRETYEQYF
TRBV11-2	.	.	TRBJ2-3	TGTGCCAGCAGGAGAGGGGGAGCGACAGATACGCAGTATTTT	CASRRGGATDTQYF
TRBV10-3	.	TRBD2	TRBJ2-7	TGTGCCACCCGCCCCGGGACTAGCTCCTACGAGCAGTACTTC	CATRPGTSSYEQYF
TRBV18	.	TRBD2	TRBJ2-7	TGTGCCAGCTCACTCGGGAACCGACTAGCGGTCTCCTACGAGCAGTACTTC	CASSLGNRLAVSYEQYF
TRBV19	.	.	TRBJ2-7	TGTGCCAGTAGTGACAGAGGATACGAGCAGTACTTC	CASSDRGYEQYF
TRBV7-2	.	TRBD2	TRBJ2-7	TGTGCCAGCAGCTTAGTTCCGTTAGCGGGGGGCGGTTACGAGCAGTACTTC	CASSLVPLAGGGYEQYF
TRBV5-4	.	TRBD1	TRBJ2-3	TGTGCCAGCAGCCTGGGACAGGTCACAGATACGCAGTATTTT	CASSLGQVTDTQYF
TRBV18	.	.	TRBJ1-5	TGTGCCAGCTCACCTATCAGGGCCAATCAGCCCCAGCATTTT	CASSPIRANQPQHF
TRBV5-5	.	TRBD1	TRBJ2-3	TGTGCCAGCAGCCACCGGGACAGGGATGGAGATACGCAGTATTTT	CASSHRDRDGDTQYF
TRBV6-1	.	.	TRBJ1-4	TGTGCCAGCAGTGAACGAACAGGGATGCTTAATGAAAAACTGTTTTTT	CASSERTGMLNEKLFF
TRBV11-3	.	.	TRBJ2-7	TGTGCCAGCAGTCCCAGCTCCTACGAGCAGTACTTC	CASSPSSYEQYF
TRBV7-2	.	.	TRBJ2-3	TGTGCCAGCAGCTTAGCACTTGGCACAGATACGCAGTATTTT	CASSLALGTDTQYF
TRBV6-5	.	TRBD1	TRBJ1-2	TGTGCCAGCAGCCCCGTGAGGGGGCGAGGCTATGGCTACACCTTC	CASSPVRGRGYGYTF
TRBV5-4	.	TRBD1	TRBJ2-3	TGTGCCAGCAGCTTGGAAGGCAGGGGGTTTGGAAGAGATACGCAGTATTTT	CASSLEGRGFGRDTQYF
TRBV6-5	.	.	TRBJ1-4	TGTGCCAGTGGGCAGGTCCTTAATGAAAAACTGTTTTTT	CASGQVLNEKLFF
TRBV11-2	.	.	TRBJ1-4	TGTGCCAGCAGCTTAGAAGGGGGGGTGTTTTTT	CASSLEGGVFF
TRBV5-1	.	.	TRBJ2-3	TGCGCCAGCAGCCCGGCTAGGGGGGGGCCCCTTAGCACAGATACGCAGTATTTT	CASSPARGGPLSTDTQYF
TRBV18	.	.	TRBJ2-5	TGTGCCAGCTCACCACAATGGAGAGAGACCCAGTACTTC	CASSPQWRETQYF
TRBV7-8	.	TRBD1	TRBJ1-2	TGTGCCAGCAGCTTTACAGGGGGTGGCTACACCTTC	CASSFTGGGYTF
TRBV3-1/TRBV3-2	.	.	TRBJ2-1	TGTGCCAGCAGCCTCTCCTTCCCCCCCAGTAATCAGTTCTTC	CASSLSFPPSNQFF
TRBV6-5	.	TRBD1	TRBJ1-4	TGTGCCAGCAGTTACAGGACAGGGTGGGACGAAAAACTGTTTTTT	CASSYRTGWDEKLFF
TRBV5-1	.	.	TRBJ2-3	TGCGCCAGCAGCTTGGCACTACCTCGGAGCACAGATACGCAGTATTTT	CASSLALPRSTDTQYF
TRBV6-5	.	.	TRBJ2-6	TGTGCCAGCAGTAGGAACAGGGCTGGGGCCAACGTCCTGACTTTC	CASSRNRAGANVLTF
TRBV4-2	once	TRBD1	TRBJ2-2	TGTGCCAGCAGCCATGCCGGGACAGGGGGACGACGTCGGACCGGGGAGCTGTTTTTT	CASSHAGTGGRRRTGELFF
TRBV9	.	.	TRBJ1-1	TGTGCCAGCAGCCCCGCCCGGGGGGCAGTCCAAACTGAAGCTTTCTTT	CASSPARGAVQTEAFF
TRBV6-1	.	TRBD1	TRBJ1-5	TGTGCCAGCAGTGAAACAGGGGGACCCTATCAGCCCCAGCATTTT	CASSETGGPYQPQHF
TRBV19	.	TRBD1	TRBJ1-5	TGTGCCAGTAGTTTCCAGGGACAGGGGGGGCATCAGCCCCAGCATTTT	CASSFQGQGGHQPQHF
TRBV27	.	.	TRBJ1-2	TGTGCCAGCAGTTTAGGGGCAGGGGTAGGCTACACCTTC	CASSLGAGVGYTF
TRBV30	.	.	TRBJ1-5	TGTGCCTGTGGGAGGGGAGGGGGAAATCAGCCCCAGCATTTT	CACGRGGGNQPQHF
TRBV3-1/TRBV3-2	.	.	TRBJ1-2	TGTGCCAGCAGCCAAGATGAGGCGCCTAACTATGGCTACACCTTC	CASSQDEAPNYGYTF
TRBV19	.	TRBD1	TRBJ2-3	TGTGCCAGTACCGAGACAGGGGGCGCGTATACGCAGTATTTT	CASTETGGAYTQYF
TRBV12-3/TRBV12-4	.	.	TRBJ1-6	TGTGCCAGCAGTTTGGAGGGTTCACCCCTCCACTTT	CASSLEGSPLHF
TRBV3-1/TRBV3-2	.	TRBD2	TRBJ2-3	TGTGCCAGCAGCCAGCGGGGGGCGGGCACAGATACGCAGTATTTT	CASSQRGAGTDTQYF
TRBV7-2	.	.	TRBJ2-7	TGTGCCAGCAGCTTAGGAGGCGCGGGGCGACGTCGTTCGGGGGAGCAGTACTTC	CASSLGGAGRRRSGEQYF
TRBV4-1	.	TRBD2	TRBJ2-7	TGCGCCAGCAGCAGGGGGGGACTAGCCGCCCTAGGGAACGAGCAGTACTTC	CASSRGGLAALGNEQYF
TRBV7-2	.	TRBD1	TRBJ2-7	TGTGCCAGCAGCTTGACTCCAGGACAGGGCCACATGACTTACGAGCAGTACTTC	CASSLTPGQGHMTYEQYF
TRBV7-2	.	TRBD1	TRBJ1-1	TGTGCCAGCAGCTTGCTTCCGGGACAGGGCATGGGCACTGAAGCTTTCTTT	CASSLLPGQGMGTEAFF
TRBV4-3	.	.	TRBJ2-7	TGCGCCAGCAGCCAGTCCCCTAGTGGCTCCTACGAGCAGTACTTC	CASSQSPSGSYEQYF
TRBV29-1	.	TRBD1	TRBJ1-6	TGCAGCGTTCGCCTCGACAGGGATAATTCACCCCTCCACTTT	CSVRLDRDNSPLHF
TRBV11-1	once	.	TRBJ2-1	TGTGCCAGCAGCTCCCGGTTGGAGCAGTTCTTC	CASSSRLEQFF
TRBV6-5	.	.	TRBJ1-2	TGTGCCAGCTGGGGTCGGGAGGCCTCTGGCTACACCTTC	CASWGREASGYTF
TRBV4-2	.	.	TRBJ2-3	TGTGCCAGCAGCCAAGGAGATGCAGGTTCTAGCACAGATACGCAGTATTTT	CASSQGDAGSSTDTQYF
TRBV9	.	.	TRBJ2-7	TGTGCCAGCAGCGCGGACACCTACGAGCAGTACTTC	CASSADTYEQYF
TRBV7-6	.	.	TRBJ1-5	TGTGCCAGCAGCTTAGTAATGTCCGGGTACGGGCAGCCCCAGCATTTT	CASSLVMSGYGQPQHF
TRBV5-6	.	.	TRBJ2-7	TGTGCCAGCAGCTTGCCTTCTGTGAGAGAGCAGTACTTC	CASSLPSVREQYF
TRBV7-2	.	.	TRBJ1-2	TGTGCCAGCAGCTTAGCCGCGGGGGTCTCTGGCTACACCTTC	CASSLAAGVSGYTF